This TCR beta chain was identified in a study of T cell changes during pregnancy in multiple sclerosis (dated by TCRdb to between 2018 and 2021). Study-wide context: Changes in the T cell repertoire over the course of pregnancy were examined in this study in women with multiple sclerosis.

Preparation of the library involved the immunoSEQ multiplex PCR assay. Entries here come from immuneACCESS through TCRdb and include only in-frame sequences with V and J called. Some clones fail to appear in such tables; in the studies checked, an unresolved V gene covers under half of the shortfall, and the cause of the remainder is unknown. This sample comprises more than 70,000 clones, 90% to 95% of them detected only once. The ten most abundant clones make up approximately 2.5% of the sample. V sheds 1 base and J sheds 0 bases, leaving 10 bases between their ends. Looking up the germline V gene yields CDR1 SGHTA and CDR2 FQGNSA. The CDR3 spans 15 residues, from the cysteine through the phenylalanine. Left in the record is the CDR3 DNA by itself, 45 bases read in frame from the first base. About this clone itself: Its binding antigen is unknown. Base qualities are missing; no much larger clone stands one base away.

This clonotype originated in a female donor with multiple sclerosis, enrolled in a pregnancy study. The sequenced sample was peripheral blood, obtained in the second trimester of pregnancy. Recombination connected TRBV7-2 to TRBJ2-7, with a weak D call of TRBD2 (6 bases match). CDR3 protein: CASSLVRGISYEQYF. The DNA reads as follows: TGTGCCAGCAGCTTAGTCCGGGGGATCTCCTACGAGCAGTACTTC.